The text below deals with one T cell receptor beta chain. With 2 bases removed from V and 4 bases from J, the gap between germline ends came to 8 bases. This CDR3 has 14 residues. Germline V lookup: CDR1 MGHDK, CDR2 SYGVNS. This sample was taken from a study of blood T cell repertoires in COVID-19. On the study more broadly: Some COVID-19 samples were acute and others convalescent; all came from the United States, Italy and Spain. PBMCs, B-cell-depleted T cells, or T cells provided the cDNA or gDNA that made up the material.

Authors' analysis steps: Estimation of nucleated cell counts relied on the amplification of reference gene primers. Here immunoSEQ multiplex PCR was the method, and the copy in TCRdb shows in-frame clones only, minus some. Clonal size and the V and J genes are those of that table, whereas D and trimming came from the DNA. The repertoire has 200,000 to 300,000 clones, 85% to 90% of them found once; the top ten carry about 5.9%. The TCR comes from a man in his 60s with acute or convalescent COVID-19. The source material was peripheral blood. The chain has TRBV25-1 and TRBJ1-4; D unclear. CDR3 region: CASSEGQINEKLFF. The CDR3, as DNA: TGTGCCAGCAGTGAAGGGCAGATTAATGAAAAACTGTTTTTT.